This paragraph reports one T cell receptor beta chain. Its cognate antigen has yet to be identified. No base quality information exists; no much larger clone differs at one position. The CDR3 has 15 amino acids, counting the end cysteine and phenylalanine. This entry keeps only the CDR3 DNA: 45 bases, framed from base 1. Based on the germline V gene, the CDR1 and CDR2 sequences are SGHAT and FQNNGV. The trim is 2 bases for V and 1 base for J, with a gap of 11 bases between the germline ends. For sequencing of the TCRbeta CDR3 region, genomic DNA was extracted from the sorted cells. The immunoSEQ Assay was used to sequence the TCRbeta CDR3 regions. TCRdb limited this immuneACCESS table to in-frame rearrangements with V and J called. A share of clones is missing; checked studies link under half to unresolved V genes, and the rest is unexplained. The sample table contains roughly 80,000 clones; only one count was recorded for 80% to 90% of them. The ten top clones hold 5.5% to 6.5% of the sample.

Patients with a history of autoimmune disease or receiving systemic immunosuppression were excluded from the trial. In every dose cohort, peripheral blood was drawn for TCR sequencing at baseline, cycle 4 day 1, and cycle 7 day 1. Samples were obtained from an open-label, multicenter, first-in-human phase I dose-escalation trial of ivuxolimab. The trial enrolled adults with locally advanced or metastatic head and neck squamous cell, hepatocellular, melanoma or renal cell carcinoma. Before TCR sequencing, CD4+ T cells and CD8+ T cells from peripheral blood were sorted into separate populations. This entry comes from a study of OX40 agonist ivuxolimab in advanced cancers. Study-wide context: Ivuxolimab was a fully human IgG2 agonistic monoclonal antibody targeting the costimulatory receptor OX40 (CD134). Intravenous ivuxolimab was administered to patients every 2 weeks at six dose levels: 0.01, 0.1, 0.3, 1.5, 3 and 10 mg/kg. Partial responses were achieved by three dose-escalation patients, of whom one had hepatocellular carcinoma and two had cutaneous melanoma. The paper covers the monotherapy dose-escalation part of the phase I ivuxolimab trial, which included N ≈ 57 patients. In the dose-escalation cohort, 65% to 85% of patients were male, and the mean age was roughly 60 years with a range of about 23 to 79. The purpose of peripheral TCRbeta sequencing was to test whether ivuxolimab changed TCR sequence diversity and led to clonal T-cell expansion. Of the roughly 54 patients in dose escalation, 19 had hepatocellular carcinoma, some 15 had melanoma, 9 had renal cell carcinoma and 9 had head and neck cancer. Prior anti-PD-1, anti-PD-L1 or anti-CTLA-4 therapy was permitted, and 40% to 50% of dose-escalation patients had received checkpoint inhibitors.

Findings and caveats that apply to the study as a whole: Partial responders in the 0.1-3.0 mg/kg groups had among the lowest normalized peripheral clonal expansion, especially among CD8+ T cells. At doses of 0.1 to 3.0 mg/kg, clonal expansion of both CD4+ and CD8+ blood T cells was observed from baseline to week 6. Low levels of normalized T-cell clonal expansion were also seen in some nonresponding patients. On average, CD8+ T cells showed more expanded clones than CD4+ T cells after ivuxolimab. Antigen specificity was not determined for the clonally expanded peripheral T cells.

This sample comprised CD4+ or CD8+ T cells sorted from blood, obtained in a trial of the OX40 agonist ivuxolimab. This sequence originates from an adult with an advanced solid tumor such as melanoma, head and neck, liver or kidney cancer. The chain joins TRBV11-2 to TRBJ1-1; TRBD1 is perhaps the D gene, given 5 matching bases. The nucleotides are TGTGCCAGCAGCTTACTCCCAGGGTGGAACACTGAAGCTTTCTTT. Its protein product is CASSLLPGWNTEAFF. Outside the CDR3, residues come from the reference TRBV11-2 and TRBJ1-1 proteins, so the full variable domain is: EAGVAQSPRYKIIEKRQSVAFWCNPISGHATLYWYQQILGQGPKLLIQFQNNGVVDDSQLPKDRFSAERLKGVDSTLKIQPAKLEDSAVYLCASSLLPGWNTEAFFGQGTRLTVV.